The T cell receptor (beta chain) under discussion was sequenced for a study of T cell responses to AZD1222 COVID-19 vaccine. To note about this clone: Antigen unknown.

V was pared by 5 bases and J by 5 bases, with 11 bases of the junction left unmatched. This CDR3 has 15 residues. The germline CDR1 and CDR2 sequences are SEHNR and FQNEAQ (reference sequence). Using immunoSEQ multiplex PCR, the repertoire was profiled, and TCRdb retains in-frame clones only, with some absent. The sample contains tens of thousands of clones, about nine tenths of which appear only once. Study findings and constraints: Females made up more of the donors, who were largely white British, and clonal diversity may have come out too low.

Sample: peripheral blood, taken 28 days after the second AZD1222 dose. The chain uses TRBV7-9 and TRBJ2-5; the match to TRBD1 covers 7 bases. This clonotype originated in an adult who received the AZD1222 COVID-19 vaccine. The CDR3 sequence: CASSLRQGFWETQYF. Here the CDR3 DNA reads TGTGCCAGCAGCCTTCGACAGGGATTCTGGGAGACCCAGTACTTC.